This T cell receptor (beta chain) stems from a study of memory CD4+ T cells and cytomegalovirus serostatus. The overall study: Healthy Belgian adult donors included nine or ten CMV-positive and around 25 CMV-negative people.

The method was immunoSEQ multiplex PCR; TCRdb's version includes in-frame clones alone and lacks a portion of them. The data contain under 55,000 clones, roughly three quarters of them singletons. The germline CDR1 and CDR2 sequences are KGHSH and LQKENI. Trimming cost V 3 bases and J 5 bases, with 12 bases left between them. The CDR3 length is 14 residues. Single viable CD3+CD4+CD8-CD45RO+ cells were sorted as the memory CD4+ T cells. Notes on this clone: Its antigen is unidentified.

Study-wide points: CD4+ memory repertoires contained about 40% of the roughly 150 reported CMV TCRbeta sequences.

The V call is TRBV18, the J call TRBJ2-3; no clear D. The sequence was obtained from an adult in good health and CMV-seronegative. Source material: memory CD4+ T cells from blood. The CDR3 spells CASSPSSVGDTQYF. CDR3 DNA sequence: TGTGCCAGCTCACCTTCCAGCGTTGGAGATACGCAGTATTTT.